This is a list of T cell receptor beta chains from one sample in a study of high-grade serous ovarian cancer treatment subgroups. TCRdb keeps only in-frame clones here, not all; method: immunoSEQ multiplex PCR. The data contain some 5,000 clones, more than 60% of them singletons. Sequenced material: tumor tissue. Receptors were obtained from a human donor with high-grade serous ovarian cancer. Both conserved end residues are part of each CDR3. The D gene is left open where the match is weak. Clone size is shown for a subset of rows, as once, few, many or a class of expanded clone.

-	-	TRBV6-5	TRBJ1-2	TGTGCCAGCAGCCGATTAGGGCGGGACTATGGCTACACCTTC	CASSRLGRDYGYTF
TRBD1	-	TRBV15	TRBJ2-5	TGTGCCACCAGAAGTCCCGGGACAGGGATGGAGACCCAGTACTTC	CATRSPGTGMETQYF
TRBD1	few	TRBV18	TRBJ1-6	TGTGCCAGCTCACCATTCCGGGACAGGGTTGGGGATAATTCACCCCTCCACTTT	CASSPFRDRVGDNSPLHF
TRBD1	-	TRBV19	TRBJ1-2	TGTGCCAGTAGTCCCCGGGACAGGGGGACTGGCTACACCTTC	CASSPRDRGTGYTF
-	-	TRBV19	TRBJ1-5	TGTGCCAGTAGGGGGGGGGATTTCGACAATCAGCCCCAGCATTTT	CASRGGDFDNQPQHF
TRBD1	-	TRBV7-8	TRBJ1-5	TGTGCCAGCAGCGGGGGCGGCAGGGGGCGCGGCAATCAGCCCCAGCATTTT	CASSGGGRGRGNQPQHF
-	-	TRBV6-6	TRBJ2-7	TGTGCCACAGGGACTTTCACCTACGAGCAGTACTTC	CATGTFTYEQYF
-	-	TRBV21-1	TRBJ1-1	TGTGCCAGCAACCCACCGGGACAGGGGGCGACTGAAGCTTTCTTT	CASNPPGQGATEAFF
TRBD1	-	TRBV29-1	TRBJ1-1	TGCAGCGTCGGGACAGGGAAGTTAGGCGCTTTCTTT	CSVGTGKLGAFF
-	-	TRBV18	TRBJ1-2	TGTGCCAGCTCAGCGCAGTTAACTAACTATGGCTACACCTTC	CASSAQLTNYGYTF
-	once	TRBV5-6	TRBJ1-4	TGTGCCAGCAGCTTTTTCGACAGGTCTAATGAAAAACTGTTTTTT	CASSFFDRSNEKLFF
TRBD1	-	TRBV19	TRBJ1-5	TGTGCCAGCCTTGACAGGGGGCGCGCCAATCAGCCCCAGCATTTT	CASLDRGRANQPQHF
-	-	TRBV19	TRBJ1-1	TGTGCCAGTAGTACTCGGACAGTACGAACTGAAGCTTTCTTT	CASSTRTVRTEAFF
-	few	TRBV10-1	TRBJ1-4	TGCGCCAGCAGTGATGGACATGAACTGTTTTTT	CASSDGHELFF
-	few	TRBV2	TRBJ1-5	TGTGCCAGCAGTGATGAGACGTATCAGCCCCAGCATTTT	CASSDETYQPQHF
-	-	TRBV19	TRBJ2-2	TGTGCCAGTAGCAAACCCTTCGTACTAACGAACACCGGGGAGCTGTTTTTT	CASSKPFVLTNTGELFF
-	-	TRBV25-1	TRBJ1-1	TGTGCCAGCAGTGATAGGGGTGATAGCACTGAAGCTTTCTTT	CASSDRGDSTEAFF
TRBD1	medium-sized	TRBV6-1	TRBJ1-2	TGTGCCAGCAATACGGACAGGATCTATGGCTACACCTTC	CASNTDRIYGYTF
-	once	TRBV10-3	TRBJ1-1	TGTGCCATCAACGACGGGAACACTGAAGCTTTCTTT	CAINDGNTEAFF
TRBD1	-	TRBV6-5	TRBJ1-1	TGTGCCAGCATCACAGGGGGGACTGAAGCTTTCTTT	CASITGGTEAFF
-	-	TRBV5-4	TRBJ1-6	TGTGCCAGCAGCTCGAGACCGAATTCACCCCTCCACTTT	CASSSRPNSPLHF
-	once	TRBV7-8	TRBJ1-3	TGTGCCAGCACCACTTACGCAGGGACTGGAAACACCATATATTTT	CASTTYAGTGNTIYF
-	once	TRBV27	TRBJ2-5	TGTGCCAGCAGTTTGGTAACGGGTAGCCGAACGAGGACCCAGTACTTC	CASSLVTGSRTRTQYF
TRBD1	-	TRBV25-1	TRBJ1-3	TGTGCCAGCAGTGAATGGGACAGCTCCTCTGGAAACACCATATATTTT	CASSEWDSSSGNTIYF
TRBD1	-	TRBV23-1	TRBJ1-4	TGCGCCAGCAGTCAATCACTCTGGGGACAGGGGGAAAAACTGTTTTTT	CASSQSLWGQGEKLFF
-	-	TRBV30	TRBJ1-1	TGTGCCTGGAGTTTAGGAGCAAGGGTTGAAGCTTTCTTT	CAWSLGARVEAFF
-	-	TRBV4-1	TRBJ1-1	TGCGCCAGCACCGCTAGGGGAATGAACACTGAAGCTTTCTTT	CASTARGMNTEAFF
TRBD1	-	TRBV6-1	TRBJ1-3	TGTGCCAGCAGTGAACGGGACAGGCTCTCTGGAAACACCATATATTTT	CASSERDRLSGNTIYF